This T cell receptor (beta chain) was recorded in a study of blood T cells in healthy people across ages. A second PCR of 7 to 11 cycles used a sample-barcoded 5' primer and a J-beta primer mix. TCRdb re-called the 5' RACE reads through MiXCR, storing one row per CDR3 protein. The sample yields around 1,500,000 distinct CDR3 sequences, 25% to 30% seen once. This clonotype was seen only once. With 6 bases removed from V and 8 bases from J, the gap between germline ends came to 20 bases. In germline, CDR1 is MNHNY, CDR2 SVGAGI (reference sequence). The CDR3 runs 15 residues. This TCR was recovered from a woman younger than 45 in good health. The chain joins TRBV6-6 to TRBJ1-5; D remains unclear. Sequencing was done on a sample of blood. CDR3 DNA sequence: TGTGCCAGCAGCCGACGGCCGGGCGGCCGGGAGCCCCAGCATTTT. Translating gives CASSRRPGGREPQHF.